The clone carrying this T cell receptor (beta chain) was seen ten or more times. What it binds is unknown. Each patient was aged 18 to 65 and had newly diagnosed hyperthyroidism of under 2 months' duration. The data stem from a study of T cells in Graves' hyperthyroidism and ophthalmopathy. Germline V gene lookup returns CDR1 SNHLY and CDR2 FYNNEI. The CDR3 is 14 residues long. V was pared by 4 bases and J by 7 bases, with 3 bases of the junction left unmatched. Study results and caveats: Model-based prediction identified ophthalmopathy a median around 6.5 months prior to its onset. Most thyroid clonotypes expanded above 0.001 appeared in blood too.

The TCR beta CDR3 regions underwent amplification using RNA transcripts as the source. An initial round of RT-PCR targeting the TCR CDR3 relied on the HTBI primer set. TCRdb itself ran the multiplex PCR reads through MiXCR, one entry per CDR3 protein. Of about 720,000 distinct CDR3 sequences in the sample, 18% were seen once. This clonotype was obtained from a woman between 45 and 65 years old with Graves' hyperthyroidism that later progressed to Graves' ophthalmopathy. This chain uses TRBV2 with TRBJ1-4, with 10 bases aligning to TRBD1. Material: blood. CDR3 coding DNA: TGTGCCAGCAGTGGACAGGGGGCGACTGAAAAACTGTTTTTT. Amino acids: CASSGQGATEKLFF.